These T cell receptor beta chains were read from a single sample in a study of Ad26.COV2.S vaccination and SARS-CoV-2 variants. TCRdb's table, derived via immunoSEQ multiplex PCR, lists solely in-frame clones and lacks some. The repertoire consists of more than 300,000 clones, with approximately 80% occurring once and the leading ten covering approximately 2%. The source was peripheral blood, collected in a trial of Ad26.COV2.S vaccine versus placebo. These receptor sequences come from a person aged 18-60 years who received the Ad26.COV2.S COVID-19 vaccine or a placebo. The CDR3 runs from the conserved cysteine through the conserved F or W. Fields, in order: J gene, D gene, V gene, clone size, CDR3 protein, CDR3 DNA. D genes are given only for firm matches. Size is omitted from some rows. Given values are once, few, many or a class for expanded clones.

TRBJ2-6,TRBD1,TRBV5-8,NA,CASTQSSTGTYSGANVLTF,TGTGCCAGCACCCAGAGTTCGACAGGGACATACTCTGGGGCCAACGTCCTGACTTTC
TRBJ2-1,NA,TRBV19,NA,CASSISGPYNEQFF,TGTGCCAGTAGTATTTCTGGTCCCTACAATGAGCAGTTCTTC
TRBJ2-2,NA,TRBV28,NA,CASRTQWATTGELFF,TGTGCCAGCAGAACCCAATGGGCGACCACCGGGGAGCTGTTTTTT
TRBJ1-1,TRBD1,TRBV19,NA,CASSPGDRAFTEAFF,TGTGCCAGTAGTCCCGGTGACAGGGCATTCACTGAAGCTTTCTTT
TRBJ2-6,NA,TRBV24-1,NA,CATSGSRAGANVLTF,TGTGCCACCAGTGGTAGCAGGGCTGGGGCCAACGTCCTGACTTTC
TRBJ1-2,TRBD1,TRBV5-1,NA,CASSYGDSNYGYTF,TGCGCCAGCAGCTACGGGGACAGTAACTATGGCTACACCTTC
TRBJ2-1,TRBD2,TRBV2,NA,CASSFPLPGTSGGLSYNEQFF,TGTGCCAGCAGTTTTCCCCTCCCCGGGACTAGCGGGGGACTCTCCTACAATGAGCAGTTCTTC
TRBJ1-5,NA,TRBV19,NA,CASSYKQGPNYSNQPQHF,TGTGCCAGTAGTTATAAACAGGGACCGAATTATAGCAATCAGCCCCAGCATTTT
TRBJ1-1,NA,TRBV18,once,CASSSGHRNTEAFF,TGTGCCAGCTCGTCGGGACACCGGAACACTGAAGCTTTCTTT
TRBJ1-5,NA,TRBV27,NA,CAMRGSRFQPQHF,TGTGCCATGCGTGGCAGCCGGTTTCAGCCCCAGCATTTT
TRBJ2-3,NA,TRBV11-3,NA,CASSLDPALRIDTQYF,TGTGCCAGCAGCTTAGATCCCGCCCTCCGAATAGATACGCAGTATTTT
TRBJ2-3,TRBD2,TRBV27,NA,CASSFVLAGGSTDTQYF,TGTGCCAGCAGTTTTGTTCTCGCGGGGGGGAGCACAGATACGCAGTATTTT
TRBJ1-2,TRBD1,TRBV5-5,NA,CASSWTGVYGYTF,TGTGCCAGCAGCTGGACAGGGGTCTATGGCTACACCTTC
TRBJ2-5,NA,TRBV3-1/TRBV3-2,NA,CASSHRGGAVQETQYF,TGTGCCAGCAGCCATCGAGGGGGGGCCGTACAAGAGACCCAGTACTTC
TRBJ2-3,TRBD2,TRBV6-2/TRBV6-3,NA,CASSYSLAGGFTDTQYF,TGTGCCAGCAGTTACTCGTTAGCGGGGGGTTTCACAGATACGCAGTATTTT
TRBJ1-5,NA,TRBV4-2,NA,CASSQGDQGSQPQHF,TGTGCCAGCAGCCAAGGGGACCAGGGGTCTCAGCCCCAGCATTTT
TRBJ2-7,NA,TRBV7-9,NA,CASSQPDQLAYEQYF,TGTGCCAGCAGCCAACCGGACCAGTTGGCCTACGAGCAGTACTTC
TRBJ1-2,NA,TRBV7-9,NA,CASSLGQFYGYTF,TGTGCCAGCAGCTTAGGACAGTTCTATGGCTACACCTTC
TRBJ2-5,TRBD1,TRBV6-5,NA,CASKTDRAVAQYF,TGTGCCAGCAAGACGGACAGGGCTGTGGCCCAGTACTTC
TRBJ2-7,TRBD2,TRBV3-1/TRBV3-2,NA,CASSQETSGGGYEQYF,TGTGCCAGCAGCCAAGAAACTAGCGGGGGGGGCTACGAGCAGTACTTC
TRBJ2-3,NA,TRBV27,NA,CASTLGGFSTDTQYF,TGTGCCAGCACCCTCGGAGGGTTCAGCACAGATACGCAGTATTTT
TRBJ1-1,TRBD1,TRBV13,NA,CASSLAGGVSTEAFF,TGTGCCAGCAGCTTAGCAGGGGGGGTGAGCACTGAAGCTTTCTTT
TRBJ1-4,TRBD1,TRBV7-6,NA,CASSFWTGPNEKLFF,TGTGCCAGCAGCTTTTGGACAGGGCCTAATGAAAAACTGTTTTTT
TRBJ1-2,TRBD1,TRBV5-5,NA,CASSIRQGGRYGYTF,TGTGCCAGCAGCATAAGACAGGGAGGGAGGTATGGCTACACCTTC
TRBJ1-5,TRBD1,TRBV3-1/TRBV3-2,NA,CASSQRQGVDGGNQPQHF,TGTGCCAGCAGCCAAAGACAGGGGGTAGACGGAGGCAATCAGCCCCAGCATTTT